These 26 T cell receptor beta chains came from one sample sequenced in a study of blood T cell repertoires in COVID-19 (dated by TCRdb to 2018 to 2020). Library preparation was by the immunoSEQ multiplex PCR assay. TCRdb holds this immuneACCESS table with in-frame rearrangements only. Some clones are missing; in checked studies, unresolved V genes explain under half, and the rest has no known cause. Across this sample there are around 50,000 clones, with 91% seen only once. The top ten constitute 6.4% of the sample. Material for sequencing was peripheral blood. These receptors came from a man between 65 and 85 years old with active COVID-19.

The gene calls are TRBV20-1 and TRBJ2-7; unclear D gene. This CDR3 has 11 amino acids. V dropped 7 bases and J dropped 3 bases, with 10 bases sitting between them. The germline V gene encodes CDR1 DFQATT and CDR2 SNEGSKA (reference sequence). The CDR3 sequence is CSVHRNYEQYF. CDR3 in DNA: TGCAGTGTGCACAGAAACTACGAGCAGTACTTC.

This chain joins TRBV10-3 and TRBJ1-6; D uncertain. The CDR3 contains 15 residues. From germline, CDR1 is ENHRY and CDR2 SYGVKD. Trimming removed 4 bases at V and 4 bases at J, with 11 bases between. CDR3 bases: TGTGCCATCAGTGCGGGAGAGAGGTATAATTCACCCCTCCACTTT. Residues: CAISAGERYNSPLHF.

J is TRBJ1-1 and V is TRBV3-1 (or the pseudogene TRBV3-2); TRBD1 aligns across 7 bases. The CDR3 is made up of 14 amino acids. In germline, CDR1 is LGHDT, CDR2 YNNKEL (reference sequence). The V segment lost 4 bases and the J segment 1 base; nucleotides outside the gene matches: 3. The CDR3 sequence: CASSLRQGNTEAFF. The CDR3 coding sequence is TGTGCCAGCAGCCTTCGACAGGGGAACACTGAAGCTTTCTTT.

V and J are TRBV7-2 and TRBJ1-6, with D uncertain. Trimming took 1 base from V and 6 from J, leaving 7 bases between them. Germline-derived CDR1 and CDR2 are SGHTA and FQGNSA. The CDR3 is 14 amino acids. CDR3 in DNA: TGTGCCAGCAGCTTAGAACAGCTTAATTCACCCCTCCACTTT. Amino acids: CASSLEQLNSPLHF.

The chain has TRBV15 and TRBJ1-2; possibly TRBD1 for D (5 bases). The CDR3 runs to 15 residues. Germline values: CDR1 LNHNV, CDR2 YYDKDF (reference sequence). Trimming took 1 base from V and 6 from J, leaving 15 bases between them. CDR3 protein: CATSRGAGSSHGYTF. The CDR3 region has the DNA TGTGCCACCAGCAGAGGGGCAGGGTCCTCGCATGGCTACACCTTC.

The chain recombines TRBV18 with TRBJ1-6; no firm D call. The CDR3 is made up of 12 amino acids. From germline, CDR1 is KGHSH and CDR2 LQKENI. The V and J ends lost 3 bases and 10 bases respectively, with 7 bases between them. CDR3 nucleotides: TGTGCCAGCTCACCCACGGGGTCACCCCTCCACTTT. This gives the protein CASSPTGSPLHF.

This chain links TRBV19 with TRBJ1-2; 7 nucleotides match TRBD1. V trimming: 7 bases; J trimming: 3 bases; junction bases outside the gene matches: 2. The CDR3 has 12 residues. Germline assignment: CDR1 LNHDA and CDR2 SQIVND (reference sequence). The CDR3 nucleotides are TGTGCCAGTAACGACAGGGACTATGGCTACACCTTC. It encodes CASNDRDYGYTF.

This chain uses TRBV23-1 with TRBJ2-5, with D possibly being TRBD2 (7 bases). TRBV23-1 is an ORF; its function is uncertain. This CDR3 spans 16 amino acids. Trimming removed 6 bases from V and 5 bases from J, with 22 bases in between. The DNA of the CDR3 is TGCGCCAGCAGCAAACCGAGGGGGGGACCCAATGAGACCCAGTACTTC. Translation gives CASSKPRGGPNETQYF.

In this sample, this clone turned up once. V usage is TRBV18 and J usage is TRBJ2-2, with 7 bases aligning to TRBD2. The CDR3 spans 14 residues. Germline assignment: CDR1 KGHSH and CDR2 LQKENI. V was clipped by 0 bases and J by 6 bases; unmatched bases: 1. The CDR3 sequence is CASSPPGRAGELFF. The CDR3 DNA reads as TGTGCCAGCTCACCACCGGGGAGGGCCGGGGAGCTGTTTTTT. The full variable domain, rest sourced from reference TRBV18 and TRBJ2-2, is NAGVMQNPRHLVRRRGQEARLRCSPMKGHSHVYWYRQLPEEGLKFMVYLQKENIIDESGMPKERFSAEFPKEGPSILRIQQVVRGDSAAYFCASSPPGRAGELFFGEGSRLTVL.

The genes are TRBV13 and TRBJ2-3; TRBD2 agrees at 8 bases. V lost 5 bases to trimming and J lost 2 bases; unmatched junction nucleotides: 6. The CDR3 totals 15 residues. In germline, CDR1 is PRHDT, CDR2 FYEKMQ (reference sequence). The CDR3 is CASSQRGGTTDTQYF. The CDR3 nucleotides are TGTGCCAGCAGCCAACGCGGGGGGACCACAGATACGCAGTATTTT. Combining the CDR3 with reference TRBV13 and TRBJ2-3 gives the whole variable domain AAGVIQSPRHLIKEKRETATLKCYPIPRHDTVYWYQQGPGQDPQFLISFYEKMQSDKGSIPDRFSAQQFSDYHSELNMSSLELGDSALYFCASSQRGGTTDTQYFGPGTRLTVL.

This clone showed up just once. The chain's CDR3 is CASSPDRWDQPQHF. In DNA, the CDR3 is TGTGCCAGCAGCCCGGACAGGTGGGATCAGCCCCAGCATTTT. The chain employs TRBV6-6 and TRBJ1-5; 7 bases agree with TRBD1. This CDR3 spans 14 amino acids. CDR1 and CDR2 (germline): MNHNY, SVGAGI (reference sequence). V lost 6 bases, J lost 5 bases, and 7 bases stayed unmatched.

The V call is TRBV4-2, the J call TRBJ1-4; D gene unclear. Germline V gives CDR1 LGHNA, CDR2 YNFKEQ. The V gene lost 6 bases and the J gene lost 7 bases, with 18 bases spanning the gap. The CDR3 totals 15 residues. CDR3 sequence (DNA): TGTGCCAGCAGACCCCAGGCCGGCGCGGGTGAAAAACTGTTTTTT. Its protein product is CASRPQAGAGEKLFF.

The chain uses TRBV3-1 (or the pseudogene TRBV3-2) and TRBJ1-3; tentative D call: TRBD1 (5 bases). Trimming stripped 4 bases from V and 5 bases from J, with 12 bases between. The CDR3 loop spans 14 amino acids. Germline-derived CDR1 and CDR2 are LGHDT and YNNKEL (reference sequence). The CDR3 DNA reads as TGTGCCAGCAGCCCCCGGACAACCAGAAACACCATATATTTT. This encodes CASSPRTTRNTIYF.

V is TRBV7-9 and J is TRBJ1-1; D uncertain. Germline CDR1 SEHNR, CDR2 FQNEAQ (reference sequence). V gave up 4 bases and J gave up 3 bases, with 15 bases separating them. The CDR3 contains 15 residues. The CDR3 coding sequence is TGTGCCAGCAGCTCGGAACACCCGAGGTACACTGAAGCTTTCTTT. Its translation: CASSSEHPRYTEAFF. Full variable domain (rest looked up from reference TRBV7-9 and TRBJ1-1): DTGVSQNPRHKITKRGQNVTFRCDPISEHNRLYWYRQTLGQGPEFLTYFQNEAQLEKSRLLSDRFSAERPKGSFSTLEIQRTEQGDSAMYLCASSSEHPRYTEAFFGQGTRLTVV.

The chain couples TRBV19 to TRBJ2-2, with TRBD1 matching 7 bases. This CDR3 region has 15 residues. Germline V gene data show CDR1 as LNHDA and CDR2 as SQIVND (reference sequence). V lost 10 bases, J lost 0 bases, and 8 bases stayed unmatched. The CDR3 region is CATQTGTANTGELFF. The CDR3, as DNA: TGTGCCACTCAAACCGGGACAGCGAACACCGGGGAGCTGTTTTTT.

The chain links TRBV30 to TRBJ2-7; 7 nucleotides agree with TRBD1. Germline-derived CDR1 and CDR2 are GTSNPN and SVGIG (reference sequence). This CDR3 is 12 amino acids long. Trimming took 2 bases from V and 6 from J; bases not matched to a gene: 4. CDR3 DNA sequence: TGTGCCTGGAGTCACAGGGGAACCGAGCAGTACTTC. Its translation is CAWSHRGTEQYF.

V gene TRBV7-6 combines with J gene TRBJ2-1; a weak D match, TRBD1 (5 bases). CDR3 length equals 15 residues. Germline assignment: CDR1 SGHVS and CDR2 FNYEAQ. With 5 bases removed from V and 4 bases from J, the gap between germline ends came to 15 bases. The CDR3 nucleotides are TGTGCCAGCAGCCAAGGGGCGGTCCCTTACAATGAGCAGTTCTTC. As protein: CASSQGAVPYNEQFF.

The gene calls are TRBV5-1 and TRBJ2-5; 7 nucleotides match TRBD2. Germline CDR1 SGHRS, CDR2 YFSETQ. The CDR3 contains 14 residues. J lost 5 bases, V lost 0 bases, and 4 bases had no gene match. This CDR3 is CASSLVGGSETQYF. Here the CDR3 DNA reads TGCGCCAGCAGCTTGGTGGGGGGGAGCGAGACCCAGTACTTC.

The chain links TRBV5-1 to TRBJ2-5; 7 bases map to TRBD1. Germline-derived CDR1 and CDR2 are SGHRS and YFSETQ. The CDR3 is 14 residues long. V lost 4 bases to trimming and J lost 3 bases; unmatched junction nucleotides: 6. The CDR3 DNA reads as TGCGCCAGCAGCATAGGGACAGCCGAAGAGACCCAGTACTTC. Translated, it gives CASSIGTAEETQYF.

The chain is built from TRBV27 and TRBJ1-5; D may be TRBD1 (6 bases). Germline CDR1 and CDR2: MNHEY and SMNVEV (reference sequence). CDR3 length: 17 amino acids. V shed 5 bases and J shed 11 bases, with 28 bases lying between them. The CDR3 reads CASSPSQTGEFRQAQHF. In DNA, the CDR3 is TGTGCCAGCAGTCCAAGTCAGACAGGTGAATTTAGGCAGGCCCAGCATTTT.

The CDR3 reads CASGSIAGGVADTQYF. CDR3 nucleotide sequence: TGCGCCAGCGGATCCATAGCGGGGGGCGTGGCAGATACGCAGTATTTT. The rearrangement uses TRBV5-1 and TRBJ2-3, with 10 bases fitting TRBD2. Trimming removed 7 bases from V and 4 bases from J; junction bases left unmatched: 12. This CDR3 contains 16 residues. In germline, CDR1 is SGHRS, CDR2 YFSETQ.

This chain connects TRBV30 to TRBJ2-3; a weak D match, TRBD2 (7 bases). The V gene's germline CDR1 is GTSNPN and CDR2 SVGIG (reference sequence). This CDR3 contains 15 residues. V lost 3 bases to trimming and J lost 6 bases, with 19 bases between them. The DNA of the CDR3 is TGTGCCTGGAGGGCTGTTGGGGGGGCCCGTGATACGCAGTATTTT. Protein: CAWRAVGGARDTQYF.

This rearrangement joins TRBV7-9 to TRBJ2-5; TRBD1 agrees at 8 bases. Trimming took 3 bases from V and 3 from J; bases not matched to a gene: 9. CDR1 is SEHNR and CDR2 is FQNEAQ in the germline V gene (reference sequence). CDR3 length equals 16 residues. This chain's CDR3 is CASSFVDTTGEETQYF. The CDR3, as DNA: TGTGCCAGCAGCTTCGTCGACACGACAGGGGAAGAGACCCAGTACTTC.

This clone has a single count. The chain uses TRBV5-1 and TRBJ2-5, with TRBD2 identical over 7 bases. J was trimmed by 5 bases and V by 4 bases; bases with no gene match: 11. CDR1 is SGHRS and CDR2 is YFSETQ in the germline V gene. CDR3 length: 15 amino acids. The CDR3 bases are TGCGCCAGCAGCCCCCCCTCGGGGGGAGTGGAGACCCAGTACTTC. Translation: CASSPPSGGVETQYF.

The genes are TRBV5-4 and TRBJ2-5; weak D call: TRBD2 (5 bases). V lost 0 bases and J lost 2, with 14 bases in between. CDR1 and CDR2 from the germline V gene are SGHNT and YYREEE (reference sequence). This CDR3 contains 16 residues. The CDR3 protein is CASSLDLSGGQETQYF. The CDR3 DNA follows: TGTGCCAGCAGCTTGGATCTGAGCGGAGGACAAGAGACCCAGTACTTC.

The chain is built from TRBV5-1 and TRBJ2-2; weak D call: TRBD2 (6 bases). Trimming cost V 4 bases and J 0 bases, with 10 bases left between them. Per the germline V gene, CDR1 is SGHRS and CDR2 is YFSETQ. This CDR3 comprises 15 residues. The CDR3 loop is CASSGGTPNTGELFF. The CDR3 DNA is TGCGCCAGCAGCGGCGGGACGCCGAACACCGGGGAGCTGTTTTTT.